This T cell receptor (beta chain) was identified in a study of regulatory T cells in long-lasting Graves disease. Notes on the study in general: Graves' patients with persistent disease showed TCR diversity lower than patients newly diagnosed. The researchers studied only peripheral blood, not thyroid tissue.

Investigators prepared the TCR beta libraries by applying iRepertoire HTBI primers and Arm-PCR of CDR3 regions. As handled by the study authors: Throughout the samples, researchers identified 55 to 65 TRBV and approximately 15 TRBJ segments. TCRdb called the multiplex PCR reads again in MiXCR, with one record for every CDR3 protein. None of the V and J calls come from the authors' own analysis; TCRdb made them. Of a few hundred thousand distinct CDR3 sequences listed, 23% are singletons. This clonotype was seen a few times. Its matching antigen is unknown. Time point here: persistent/refractory GD, antithyroid drugs over 5 years with positive TRAb. Extracted RNA from PBMCs served as the source of the TCR library. This sequence originates from a female donor with Graves disease. Sequencing used peripheral blood mononuclear cells (PBMCs), obtained when the disease was refractory, from a patient treated with antithyroid drugs.

CDR3 region: CASSQGTGTWEKLFF. The CDR3 DNA is TGCGCCAGCAGCCAAGGTACAGGGACTTGGGAAAAACTGTTTTTT. V usage is TRBV4-3 and J usage is TRBJ1-4, with a weak D call TRBD1 (6 bases). CDR3 size: 15 residues. The germline V gene has CDR1 LGHNA and CDR2 YSLEER. The V and J ends lost 1 base and 8 bases respectively, with 14 bases between them.